This T cell receptor beta chain was recorded in a study of T cells in Graves' hyperthyroidism and ophthalmopathy. Study at large: Peripheral blood was acquired at first diagnosis, ahead of any therapy whatsoever. Notes on the study in general: Among thyroid clonotypes expanded above 0.001, most also appeared in blood.

Hyperthyroidism was newly diagnosed in patients aged 18 to 65 (duration under 2 months). Fresh peripheral blood, around 9.3 ml, was the source of the PBMCs. With regard to this clonotype: Antigen unknown.

It was RNA transcripts that yielded the amplified TCR beta CDR3 regions. The HTBI primer set was used in a first-round RT-PCR of the TCR CDR3. Each CDR3 protein is one row after TCRdb ran MiXCR on the multiplex PCR reads. The table includes about half a million distinct CDR3 sequences, more than 20% detected once. This CDR3 contains 14 residues. Trimming removed 10 bases from V and 1 base from J, with 16 bases in between. Germline CDR1 reads LNHDA; CDR2 reads SQIVND (reference sequence). This sequence originates from a man in his late teens or twenties with Graves' hyperthyroidism. V gene TRBV19 combines with J gene TRBJ1-1, with a possible D match to TRBD1 (5 bases). The sample taken for sequencing was blood. As DNA, the CDR3 is TGTGCCACCCAACGGCAGGGCTGGAACACTGAAGCTTTCTTT. Translated, it gives CATQRQGWNTEAFF.